Included here is one T cell receptor (beta chain) sequence, with context. What it binds is not known. This specimen comes from a study of T cells in Graves' hyperthyroidism and ophthalmopathy. The wider study: Peripheral blood was drawn at first diagnosis, prior to all treatment. Whole-study results and caveats: Blood also carried most thyroid clonotypes expanded above 0.001.

Fresh peripheral blood, approximately 10 ml, was the source of the PBMCs. Regions amplified from RNA transcripts were the TCR beta CDR3 regions. In the first-round RT-PCR of the TCR CDR3, the HTBI primer set was used. MiXCR, applied by TCRdb to the multiplex PCR reads, yields one record per CDR3 protein. Here the sample spans hundreds of thousands of distinct CDR3 sequences, over 12% being singletons. V trimming: 7 bases; J trimming: 8 bases; junction bases outside the gene matches: 3. Looked up from germline, CDR1 is SNHLY and CDR2 is FYNNEI. The CDR3 contains 13 residues. The sequencing sample was made of blood. The chain couples TRBV2 to TRBJ1-4, with 11 bases fitting TRBD1. This receptor was identified in a man aged 18 to 29 with Graves' ophthalmopathy. CDR3 residues: CASIGTGGEKLFF. The CDR3 nucleotides read TGTGCCAGCATAGGGACAGGGGGAGAAAAACTGTTTTTT.